Following are 5 T cell receptor beta chains from one sample sequenced in a study of blood T cell repertoires in COVID-19. Data came from immunoSEQ multiplex PCR; TCRdb stores just in-frame clones and leaves some out. The table lists 300,000 to 350,000 clones, about four fifths of them singletons. What was sequenced was peripheral blood. Every receptor here comes from a man aged 25 to 40 with active or convalescent COVID-19.

This clone was counted only a few times. The rearrangement uses TRBV11-2 and TRBJ2-7; the D gene is possibly TRBD2 (6 bases). Trimming pared 5 bases from V and 0 bases from J, leaving 11 bases between. The CDR3 has 14 residues. Germline loops: CDR1 SGHAT, CDR2 FQNNGV. The chain's CDR3 is CASSPGVSSYEQYF. Written as DNA, the CDR3 is TGTGCCAGCAGCCCGGGAGTTTCCTCCTACGAGCAGTACTTC.

This chain connects TRBV4-3 to TRBJ1-4; weak D call: TRBD1 (5 bases). The CDR3 totals 15 residues. V gave up 0 bases and J gave up 7 bases, with 12 bases separating them. Germline V gene lookup returns CDR1 LGHNA and CDR2 YSLEER. The CDR3 bases are TGCGCCAGCAGCCAAGATAGGCGGGGCTTTGAAAAACTGTTTTTT. It encodes CASSQDRRGFEKLFF.

The chain combines TRBV15 with TRBJ1-4, with D tentatively TRBD1 (6 bases). Trimming left V 2 bases short and J 4 bases short, with 8 bases between. The CDR3 runs to 14 residues. Germline V gives CDR1 LNHNV, CDR2 YYDKDF (reference sequence). CDR3 residues: CATSRLQGNEKLFF. DNA of the CDR3: TGTGCCACCAGCAGATTACAGGGTAATGAAAAACTGTTTTTT. Complete variable domain (other parts from reference TRBV15 and TRBJ1-4): DAMVIQNPRYQVTQFGKPVTLSCSQTLNHNVMYWYQQKSSQAPKLLFHYYDKDFNNEADTPDNFQSRRPNTSFCFLDIRSPGLGDTAMYLCATSRLQGNEKLFFGSGTQLSVL.

The V call is TRBV30, the J call TRBJ1-2; TRBD1 aligns across 8 bases. Germline-derived CDR1 and CDR2 are GTSNPN and SVGIG (reference sequence). The J segment lost 10 bases and the V segment lost 7 bases, leaving 14 bases of the junction unmatched. The CDR3 loop spans 13 amino acids. DNA for the CDR3: TGTGCCTCCTCGGACAGGGCCGCTTACGTCTACACCTTC. Protein: CASSDRAAYVYTF.

The chain recombines TRBV7-2 with TRBJ2-1, with D maybe TRBD2 (6 bases). The CDR3 covers 17 residues. Germline V CDR1 and CDR2: SGHTA, FQGNSA. V lost 5 bases and J lost 4, with 21 bases in between. The CDR3 nucleotides are TGTGCCAGCAGCCCTACCTGGGCGCGGGGTTTTTACAATGAGCAGTTCTTC. It encodes CASSPTWARGFYNEQFF.